This T cell receptor beta chain was identified during a study of T-cell memory formation after mild COVID-19. About the study: Each donor largely had its own TCR clusters.

This clonotype appeared a few times. Its antigen is not known. 5'RACE primed from the constant segment yielded TCR alpha and TCR beta cDNA libraries bearing sample barcodes and UMIs. TCRdb re-analysed the 5' RACE reads in MiXCR, keeping a single row per CDR3 protein. The sample lists about 320,000 distinct CDR3 sequences, about 13% occurring once. The length of the CDR3 is 15 residues. The germline V gene encodes CDR1 SGDLS and CDR2 YYNGEE. Deletions cut 0 bases from V and 4 bases from J, with 13 bases between. Whole-study results and caveats: Shrinking CD4+ clones resided mostly in CM and EM, and CD8+ ones in EMRA. A subset of responding clones appeared in pre-infection memory, suggesting cross-reactive memory joined.

The receptor was isolated from a man aged 18 to 35 who had mild COVID-19 (a few samples of this study predate the infection). Cell type and time point are not known. Sequencing used PBMCs or a T cell subset sorted from them (not recorded which). This chain links TRBV9 with TRBJ1-1, with a weak D call TRBD1 (6 bases). DNA for the CDR3: TGTGCCAGCAGCGTAGCGGGGACACTACTCACTGAAGCTTTCTTT. Protein sequence: CASSVAGTLLTEAFF.